This T cell receptor (beta chain) came from a study of naive and memory T cell subsets. Study-level results: The power law exponent of TCR abundance differed between naive and memory cells.

Cells stained for CD3, CD4, CD8, CD45RA and CD27 were sorted into four subsets. The CDR3 totals 15 residues. CDR1 is ENHRY and CDR2 is SYGVKD in the germline V gene. J was trimmed by 3 bases and V by 6 bases; bases with no gene match: 4. This clonotype was counted ten times or more. The antigen is unknown. An equimolar mix of two oligonucleotides served as the beta constant-region primer for TRBC1 and TRBC2. TCRdb passed the UMI-ligation and nested PCR reads through MiXCR, listing each CDR3 protein once. The data contain tens of thousands of distinct CDR3 sequences, about 14% of them singletons. Sequencing input: effector memory CD4+ T cells from blood. Subset denoted: effector memory, CD45RA- CD27-. The TCR originated in a human donor in good health. This chain joins TRBV10-3 and TRBJ2-2; 10 positions match TRBD2. The CDR3 DNA is TGTGCCATCAGACCAGCGGGAGGGGACACCGGGGAGCTGTTTTTT. Its protein is CAIRPAGGDTGELFF.